A selection of T cell receptor beta chains follows, all from one sample in a study of CD8 T cells in Susac syndrome. TCRdb independently ran MiXCR on the immunoSEQ multiplex PCR reads; one entry per CDR3 protein. The table records some 130,000 distinct CDR3 sequences, roughly 94% of them present only once. The specimen was CD8+ T cells from PBMCs. The receptor set was obtained from a human donor with Susac syndrome. Both conserved end residues are part of each CDR3. A D gene is named only where the DNA matches it firmly. Size tells how often a clone was seen (once, few, many) or the class of an expanded clone, and some rows leave it out.

. TRBD1 TRBJ2-5 15 TRBV29-1 CSVEDFETGRETQYF TGCAGCGTTGAAGATTTTGAGACAGGGAGAGAGACCCAGTACTTC
. TRBD1 TRBJ1-2 17 TRBV27 CASSLSPGQGANYGYTF TGTGCCAGCAGTTTATCCCCCGGACAGGGGGCTAACTATGGCTACACCTTC
. . TRBJ2-5 13 TRBV9 CASSVAGVETQYF TGTGCCAGCAGCGTAGCGGGAGTAGAGACCCAGTACTTC
. . TRBJ1-2 14 TRBV30 CAWRSRAVGYGYTF TGTGCTTGGAGGTCCAGGGCCGTGGGCTATGGCTACACCTTC
. TRBD2 TRBJ2-7 15 TRBV4-1 CASSQYAGATYEQYF TGCGCCAGCAGCCAATACGCGGGAGCCACCTACGAGCAGTACTTC
. . TRBJ2-1 15 TRBV7-9 CASSLDPYSYNEQFF TGTGCCAGCAGCTTAGATCCCTACTCCTACAATGAGCAGTTCTTC
. . TRBJ2-6 16 TRBV2 CASTNFEGSGANVLTF TGTGCCAGCACAAATTTCGAAGGGTCTGGGGCCAACGTCCTGACTTTC
. TRBD1 TRBJ1-2 13 TRBV20-1 CSARTGQVYGYTF TGCAGTGCTAGGACAGGGCAAGTTTATGGCTACACCTTC
. TRBD1 TRBJ2-2 17 TRBV7-4 CASSSRLEQGVTGELFF TGTGCCAGCAGCTCTCGCCTGGAACAGGGGGTAACCGGGGAGCTGTTTTTT
few . TRBJ2-1 13 TRBV27 CASSLTGYNEQFF TGTGCCAGCAGTTTAACCGGGTACAATGAGCAGTTCTTC
. TRBD2 TRBJ2-3 18 TRBV7-3 CASSLTLASGTQADTQYF TGTGCCAGCAGCTTAACCCTGGCTAGCGGGACACAGGCAGATACGCAGTATTTT
once . TRBJ2-1 14 TRBV28 CASSGRPTGNEQFF TGTGCCAGCAGTGGTAGGCCGACTGGCAATGAGCAGTTCTTC
. . TRBJ2-1 14 TRBV27 CASSPLTSGNEQFF TGTGCCAGCAGCCCCTTGACTAGTGGCAATGAGCAGTTCTTC
. . TRBJ1-1 15 TRBV28 CASSFGASGNTEAFF TGTGCCAGCAGTTTCGGTGCGAGCGGGAACACTGAAGCTTTCTTT
once TRBD1 TRBJ1-1 13 TRBV29-1 CSVEPGQGTEAFF TGCAGCGTTGAACCGGGACAGGGCACTGAAGCTTTCTTT
. . TRBJ2-7 14 TRBV28 CASSPMEGLHEQYF TGTGCCAGCAGTCCCATGGAGGGTCTCCACGAGCAGTACTTC
. TRBD2 TRBJ2-7 14 TRBV12-3/TRBV12-4 CASSSGLAGVEQYF TGTGCCAGCAGTTCCGGCCTAGCGGGAGTGGAGCAGTACTTC
. TRBD2 TRBJ2-7 14 TRBV5-4 CASSVGLAVSEQYF TGTGCCAGCAGCGTCGGACTAGCGGTCTCGGAGCAGTACTTC
. . TRBJ2-7 12 TRBV20-1 CSALVNLYEQYF TGCAGTGCCTTGGTAAACCTCTACGAGCAGTACTTC
. TRBD2 TRBJ2-3 15 TRBV29-1 CSVEFAGGLPDTQYF TGCAGCGTTGAGTTTGCGGGAGGACTCCCAGATACGCAGTATTTT
. TRBD2 TRBJ2-2 13 TRBV6-5 CASSGLETGELFF TGTGCCAGCAGTGGACTAGAAACCGGGGAGCTGTTTTTT
few . TRBJ2-5 12 TRBV18 CASSPPGETQYF TGTGCCAGCTCACCACCTGGCGAGACCCAGTACTTC
. TRBD1 TRBJ1-1 17 TRBV5-1 CASSRTGTGGEGTEAFF TGCGCCAGCAGCCGTACGGGGACAGGGGGTGAGGGCACTGAAGCTTTCTTT
. . TRBJ2-1 13 TRBV9 CASSVDLYNEQFF TGTGCCAGCAGCGTAGATCTGTACAATGAGCAGTTCTTC
. . TRBJ1-5 14 TRBV10-2 CASSESVGHQPQHF TGCGCCAGCAGTGAGTCTGTAGGTCATCAGCCCCAGCATTTT
. . TRBJ2-5 14 TRBV7-9 CASSMPLPGETQYF TGTGCCAGCAGCATGCCCCTACCGGGTGAGACCCAGTACTTC